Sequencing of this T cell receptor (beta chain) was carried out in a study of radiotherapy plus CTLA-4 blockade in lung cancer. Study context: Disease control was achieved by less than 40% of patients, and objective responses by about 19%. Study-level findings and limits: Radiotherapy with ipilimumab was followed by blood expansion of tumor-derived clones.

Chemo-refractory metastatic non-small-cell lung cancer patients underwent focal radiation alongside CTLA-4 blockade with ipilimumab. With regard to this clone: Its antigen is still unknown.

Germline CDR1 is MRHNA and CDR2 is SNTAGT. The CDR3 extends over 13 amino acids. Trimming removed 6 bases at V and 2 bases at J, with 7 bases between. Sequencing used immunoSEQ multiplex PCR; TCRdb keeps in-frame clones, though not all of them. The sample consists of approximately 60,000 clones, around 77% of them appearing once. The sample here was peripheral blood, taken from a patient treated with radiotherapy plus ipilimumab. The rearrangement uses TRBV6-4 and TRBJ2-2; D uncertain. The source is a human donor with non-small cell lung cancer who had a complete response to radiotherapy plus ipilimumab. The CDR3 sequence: CASSRTNTGELFF. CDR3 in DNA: TGTGCCAGCAGCCGAACTAACACCGGGGAGCTGTTTTTT.